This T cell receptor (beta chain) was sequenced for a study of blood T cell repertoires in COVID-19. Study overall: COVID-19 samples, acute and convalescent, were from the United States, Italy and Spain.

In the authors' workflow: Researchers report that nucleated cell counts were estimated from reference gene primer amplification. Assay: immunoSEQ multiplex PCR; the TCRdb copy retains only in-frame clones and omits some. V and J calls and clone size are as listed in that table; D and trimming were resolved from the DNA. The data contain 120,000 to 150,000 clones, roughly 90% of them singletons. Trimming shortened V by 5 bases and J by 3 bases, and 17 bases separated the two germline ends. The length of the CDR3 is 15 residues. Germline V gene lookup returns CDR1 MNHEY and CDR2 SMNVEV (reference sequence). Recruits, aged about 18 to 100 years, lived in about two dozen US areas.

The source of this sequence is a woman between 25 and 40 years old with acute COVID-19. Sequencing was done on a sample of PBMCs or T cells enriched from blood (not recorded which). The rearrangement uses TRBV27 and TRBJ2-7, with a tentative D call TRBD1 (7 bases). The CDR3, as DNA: TGTGCCAGCAGTCCCTCAGGGGGGTATTACTACGAGCAGTACTTC. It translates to CASSPSGGYYYEQYF.